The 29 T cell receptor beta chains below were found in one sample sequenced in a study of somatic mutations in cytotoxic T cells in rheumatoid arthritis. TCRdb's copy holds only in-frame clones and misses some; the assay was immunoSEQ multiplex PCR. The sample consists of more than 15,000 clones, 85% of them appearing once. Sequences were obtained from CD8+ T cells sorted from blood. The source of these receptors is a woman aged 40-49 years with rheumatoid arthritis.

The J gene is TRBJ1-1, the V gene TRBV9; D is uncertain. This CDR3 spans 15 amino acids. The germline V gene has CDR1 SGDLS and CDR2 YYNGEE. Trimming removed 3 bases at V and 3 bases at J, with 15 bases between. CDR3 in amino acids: CASSAPSTGYTEAFF. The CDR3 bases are TGTGCCAGCAGCGCCCCAAGCACGGGTTACACTGAAGCTTTCTTT.

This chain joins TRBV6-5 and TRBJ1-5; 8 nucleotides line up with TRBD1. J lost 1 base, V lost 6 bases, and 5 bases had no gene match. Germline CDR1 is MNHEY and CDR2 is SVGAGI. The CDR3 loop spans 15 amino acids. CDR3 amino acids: CASSPTGESNQPQHF. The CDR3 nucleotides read TGTGCCAGCAGCCCGACAGGGGAAAGCAATCAGCCCCAGCATTTT.

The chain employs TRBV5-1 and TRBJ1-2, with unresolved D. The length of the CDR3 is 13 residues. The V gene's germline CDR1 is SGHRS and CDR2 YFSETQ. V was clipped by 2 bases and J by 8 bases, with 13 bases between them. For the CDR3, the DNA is TGCGCCAGCAGCTTAAGGACTAATGAGGGCTACACCTTC. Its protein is CASSLRTNEGYTF.

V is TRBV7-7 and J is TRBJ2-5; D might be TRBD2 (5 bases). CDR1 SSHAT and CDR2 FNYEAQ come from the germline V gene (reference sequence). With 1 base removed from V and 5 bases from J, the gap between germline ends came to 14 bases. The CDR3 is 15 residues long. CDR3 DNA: TGTGCCAGCAGCTTAGGACCACTAGGGCGGGAGACCCAGTACTTC. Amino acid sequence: CASSLGPLGRETQYF.

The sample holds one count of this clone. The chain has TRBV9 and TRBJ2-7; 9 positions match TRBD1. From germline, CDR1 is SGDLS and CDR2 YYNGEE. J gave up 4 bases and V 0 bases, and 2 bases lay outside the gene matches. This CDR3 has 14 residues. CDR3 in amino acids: CASSVGGQGYEQYF. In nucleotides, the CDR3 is TGTGCCAGCAGCGTAGGGGGACAGGGTTACGAGCAGTACTTC.

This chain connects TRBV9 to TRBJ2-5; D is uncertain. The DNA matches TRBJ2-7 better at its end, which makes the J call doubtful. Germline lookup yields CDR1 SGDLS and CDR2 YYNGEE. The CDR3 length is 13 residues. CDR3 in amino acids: CASSVNSAYEQYF. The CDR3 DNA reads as TGTGCCAGCAGCGTAAACTCCGCCTACGAGCAGTACTTC.

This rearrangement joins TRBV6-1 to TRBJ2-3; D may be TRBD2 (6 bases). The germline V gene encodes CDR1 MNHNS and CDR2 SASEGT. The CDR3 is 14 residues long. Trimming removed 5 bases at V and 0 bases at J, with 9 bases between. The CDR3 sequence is CASSSGPSTDTQYF. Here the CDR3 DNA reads TGTGCCAGCAGTAGCGGGCCTAGCACAGATACGCAGTATTTT.

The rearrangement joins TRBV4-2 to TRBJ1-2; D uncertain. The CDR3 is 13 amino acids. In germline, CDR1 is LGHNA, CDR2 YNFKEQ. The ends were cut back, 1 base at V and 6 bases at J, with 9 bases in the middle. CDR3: CASSQGGGNGYTF. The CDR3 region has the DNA TGTGCCAGCAGCCAAGGAGGAGGGAATGGCTACACCTTC.

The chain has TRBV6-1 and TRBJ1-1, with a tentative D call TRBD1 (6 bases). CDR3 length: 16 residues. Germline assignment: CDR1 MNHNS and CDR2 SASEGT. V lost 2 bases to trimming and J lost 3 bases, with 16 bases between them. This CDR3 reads CASSEILAEGDTEAFF. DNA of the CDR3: TGTGCCAGCAGTGAAATCCTCGCCGAGGGGGACACTGAAGCTTTCTTT.

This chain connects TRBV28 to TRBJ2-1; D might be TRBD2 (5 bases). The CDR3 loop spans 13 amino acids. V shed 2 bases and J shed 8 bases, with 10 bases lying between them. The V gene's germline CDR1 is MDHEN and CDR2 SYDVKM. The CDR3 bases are TGTGCCAGCAGTTTAGCTAGCTATTATGAGCAGTTCTTC. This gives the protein CASSLASYYEQFF. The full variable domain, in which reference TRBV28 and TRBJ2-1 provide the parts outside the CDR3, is DVKVTQSSRYLVKRTGEKVFLECVQDMDHENMFWYRQDPGLGLRLIYFSYDVKMKEKGDIPEGYSVSREKKERFSLILESASTNQTSMYLCASSLASYYEQFFGPGTRLTVL.

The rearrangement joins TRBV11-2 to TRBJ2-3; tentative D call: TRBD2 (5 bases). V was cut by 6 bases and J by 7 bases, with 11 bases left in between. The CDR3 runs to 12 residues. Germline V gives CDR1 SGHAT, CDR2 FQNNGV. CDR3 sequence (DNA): TGTGCCAGCAGGTCCGAGGGATATACGCAGTATTTT. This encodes CASRSEGYTQYF.

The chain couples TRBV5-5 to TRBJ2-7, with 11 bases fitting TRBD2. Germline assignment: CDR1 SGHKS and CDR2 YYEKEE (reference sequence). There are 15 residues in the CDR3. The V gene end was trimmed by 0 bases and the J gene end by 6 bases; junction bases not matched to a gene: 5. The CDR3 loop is CASSLGASGGSEQYF. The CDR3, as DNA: TGTGCCAGCAGCTTGGGCGCTAGCGGGGGGTCCGAGCAGTACTTC.

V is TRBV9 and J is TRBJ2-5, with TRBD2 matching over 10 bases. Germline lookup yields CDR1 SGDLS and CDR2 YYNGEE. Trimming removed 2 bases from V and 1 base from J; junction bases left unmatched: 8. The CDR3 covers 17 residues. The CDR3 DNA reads TGTGCCAGCAGCGTGACCCCACTAGCGGGATTCCAAGAGACCCAGTACTTC. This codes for CASSVTPLAGFQETQYF.

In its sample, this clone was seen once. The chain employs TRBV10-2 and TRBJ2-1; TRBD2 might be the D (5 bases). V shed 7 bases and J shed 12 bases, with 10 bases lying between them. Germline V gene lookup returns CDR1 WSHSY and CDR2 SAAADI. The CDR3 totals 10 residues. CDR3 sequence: CASNAGRQFF. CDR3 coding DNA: TGCGCCAGCAATGCGGGTAGGCAGTTCTTC.

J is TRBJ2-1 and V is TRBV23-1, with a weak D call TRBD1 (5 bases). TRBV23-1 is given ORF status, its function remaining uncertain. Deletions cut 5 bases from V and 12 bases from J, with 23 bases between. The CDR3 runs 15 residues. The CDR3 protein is CASSLRTPVSQGQFF. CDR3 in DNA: TGCGCCAGCAGTTTAAGGACACCAGTATCCCAAGGGCAGTTCTTC.

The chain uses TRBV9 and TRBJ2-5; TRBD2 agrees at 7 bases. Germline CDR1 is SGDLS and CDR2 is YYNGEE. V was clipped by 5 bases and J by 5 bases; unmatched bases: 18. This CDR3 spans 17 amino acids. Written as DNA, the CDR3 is TGTGCCAGCAGTGATTCTATCGGGGGGTCCCTCCTGGAGACCCAGTACTTC. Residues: CASSDSIGGSLLETQYF. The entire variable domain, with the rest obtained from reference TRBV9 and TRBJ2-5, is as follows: DSGVTQTPKHLITATGQRVTLRCSPRSGDLSVYWYQQSLDQGLQFLIQYYNGEERAKGNILERFSAQQFPDLHSELNLSSLELGDSALYFCASSDSIGGSLLETQYFGPGTRLLVL.

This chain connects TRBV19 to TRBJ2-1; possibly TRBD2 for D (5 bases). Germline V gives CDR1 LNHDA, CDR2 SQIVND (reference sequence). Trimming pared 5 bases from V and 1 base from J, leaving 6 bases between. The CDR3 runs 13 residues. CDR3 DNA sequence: TGTGCCAGTAGTCGGAGGTCCTACAATGAGCAGTTCTTC. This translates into CASSRRSYNEQFF.

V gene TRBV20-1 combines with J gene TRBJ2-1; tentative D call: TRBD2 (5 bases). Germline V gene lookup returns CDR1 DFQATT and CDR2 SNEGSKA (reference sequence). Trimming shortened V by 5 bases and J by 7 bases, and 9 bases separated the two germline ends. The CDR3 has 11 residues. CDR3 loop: CSASDWNEQFF. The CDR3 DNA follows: TGCAGTGCTTCGGACTGGAATGAGCAGTTCTTC.

The CDR3 DNA is TGTGCCAGTAGTATCCCCCCGGCTAGCCTCCTGGCAGATACGCAGTATTTT. This sequence encodes CASSIPPASLLADTQYF. This chain links TRBV19 with TRBJ2-3; a weak D match, TRBD2 (5 bases). V dropped 3 bases and J dropped 4 bases, with 20 bases sitting between them. This CDR3 has 17 amino acids. Germline V gives CDR1 LNHDA, CDR2 SQIVND (reference sequence).

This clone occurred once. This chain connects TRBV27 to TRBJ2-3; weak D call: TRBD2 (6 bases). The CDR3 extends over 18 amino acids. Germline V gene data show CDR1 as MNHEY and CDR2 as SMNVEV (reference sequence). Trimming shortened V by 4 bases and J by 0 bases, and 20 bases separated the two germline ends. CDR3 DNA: TGTGCCAGCAGTTCCCCCTGGGGTGGCGGGACTAGCACAGATACGCAGTATTTT. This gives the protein CASSSPWGGGTSTDTQYF.

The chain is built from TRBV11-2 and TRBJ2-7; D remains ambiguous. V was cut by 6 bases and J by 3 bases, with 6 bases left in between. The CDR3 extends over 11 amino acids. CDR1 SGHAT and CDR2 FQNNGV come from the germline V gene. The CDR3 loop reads CASRSGYEQYF. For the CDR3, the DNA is TGTGCCAGCAGGTCCGGCTACGAGCAGTACTTC.

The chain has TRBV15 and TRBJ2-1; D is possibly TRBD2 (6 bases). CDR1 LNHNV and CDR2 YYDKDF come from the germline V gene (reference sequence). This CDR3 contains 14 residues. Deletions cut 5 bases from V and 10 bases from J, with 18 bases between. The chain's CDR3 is CATSPSGPWNEQFF. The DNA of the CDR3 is TGTGCCACCAGCCCCAGCGGGCCGTGGAACGAGCAGTTCTTC.

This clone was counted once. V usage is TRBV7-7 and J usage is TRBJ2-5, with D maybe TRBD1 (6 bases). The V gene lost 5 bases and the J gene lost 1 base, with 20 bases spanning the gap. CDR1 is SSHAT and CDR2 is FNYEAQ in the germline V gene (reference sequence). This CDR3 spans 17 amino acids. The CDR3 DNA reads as TGTGCCAGCAGCCCCGCTCCCCCTGGGACAATCCAAGAGACCCAGTACTTC. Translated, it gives CASSPAPPGTIQETQYF.

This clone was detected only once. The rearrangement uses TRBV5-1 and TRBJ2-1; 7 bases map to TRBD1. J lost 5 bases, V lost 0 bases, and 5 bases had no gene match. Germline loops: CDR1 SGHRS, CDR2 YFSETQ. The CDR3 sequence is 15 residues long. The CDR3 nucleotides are TGCGCCAGCAGCTTGGTCCCAGGGGGAAACAATGAGCAGTTCTTC. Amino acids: CASSLVPGGNNEQFF.

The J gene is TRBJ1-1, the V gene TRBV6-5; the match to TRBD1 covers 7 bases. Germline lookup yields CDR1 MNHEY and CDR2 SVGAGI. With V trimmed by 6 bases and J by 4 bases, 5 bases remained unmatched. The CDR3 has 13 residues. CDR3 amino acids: CASRPGGITEAFF. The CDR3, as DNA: TGTGCCAGCAGGCCAGGGGGTATCACTGAAGCTTTCTTT.

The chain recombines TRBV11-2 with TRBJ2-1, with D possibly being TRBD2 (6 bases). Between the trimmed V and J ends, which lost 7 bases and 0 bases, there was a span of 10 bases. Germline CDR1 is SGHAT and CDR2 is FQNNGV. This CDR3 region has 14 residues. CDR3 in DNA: TGTGCCAGCATCCTTAGCGGCTCCTACAATGAGCAGTTCTTC. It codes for CASILSGSYNEQFF.

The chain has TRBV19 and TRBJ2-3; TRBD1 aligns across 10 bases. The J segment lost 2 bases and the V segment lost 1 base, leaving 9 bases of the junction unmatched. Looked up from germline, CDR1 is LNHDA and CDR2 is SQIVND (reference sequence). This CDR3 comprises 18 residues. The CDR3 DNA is TGTGCCAGTAGTATAGTAGGGACAGGGGAGTGGGCCACAGATACGCAGTATTTT. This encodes CASSIVGTGEWATDTQYF.

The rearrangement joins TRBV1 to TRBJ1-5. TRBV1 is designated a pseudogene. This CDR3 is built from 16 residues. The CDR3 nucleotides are TGCACCAGCAGCCCCCCGGCGGATTATAGCAATCAGCCCCAGCATTTT. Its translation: CTSSPPADYSNQPQHF.

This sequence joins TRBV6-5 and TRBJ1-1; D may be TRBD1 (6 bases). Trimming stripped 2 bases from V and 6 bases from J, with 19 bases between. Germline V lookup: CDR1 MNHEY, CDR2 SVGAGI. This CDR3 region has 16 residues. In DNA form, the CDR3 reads TGTGCCAGCAGTTACGATAGCTGGGGGCTAAGACCTGAAGCTTTCTTT. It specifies CASSYDSWGLRPEAFF.